This record looks at one T cell receptor (beta chain) sequence and its context. As handled by the study authors: Amplification from reference gene primers served as the basis for estimated nucleated cell counts. The table came from immunoSEQ multiplex PCR; TCRdb's copy has only in-frame clones and leaves some out. The V and J calls and the clone size are those of that table, but D and trimming were determined from the DNA. The sample holds some 150,000 clones, about four fifths seen once. The data belong to a study of blood T cell repertoires in COVID-19. The overall study: Sample material is recorded as cDNA or gDNA derived from T cells, B-cell-depleted T cells, or PBMCs.

V lost 3 bases and J lost 4; bases outside the gene matches: 9. Germline-derived CDR1 and CDR2 are SGHRS and YFSETQ. The length of the CDR3 is 16 residues. Sequencing used peripheral blood. This receptor was obtained from a human donor in a cohort sampled during active COVID-19. The chain uses TRBV5-1 and TRBJ2-2; 7 bases align to TRBD1. The CDR3 loop is CASSWTPTGSTGELFF. DNA for the CDR3: TGCGCCAGCAGCTGGACTCCGACAGGGTCCACCGGGGAGCTGTTTTTT.